What follows are 5 T cell receptor beta chains derived from one specimen sequenced in a study of cytomegalovirus exposure and HLA in healthy donors. Only in-frame clones appear in the TCRdb table, and some are missing; sequencing was by immunoSEQ multiplex PCR. This table has about 350,000 clones, around 90% appearing once. Sequenced input: PBMCs. All receptors come from a woman in her twenties or thirties in good health and CMV-seropositive.

The rearrangement joins TRBV9 to TRBJ2-7, with no clear D. The CDR3 is 15 amino acids. The germline V and J ends were trimmed by 0 bases and 3 bases, with 13 bases remaining between them. Germline values: CDR1 SGDLS, CDR2 YYNGEE. In DNA form, the CDR3 reads TGTGCCAGCAGCGTAGCTGCTAGTGCAGACTACGAGCAGTACTTC. Residues: CASSVAASADYEQYF.

The CDR3 spells CASSEGGLPRGNQPQHF. CDR3 sequence (DNA): TGTGCCAGCAGTGAAGGGGGCCTACCTAGGGGCAATCAGCCCCAGCATTTT. V is TRBV6-1 and J is TRBJ1-5, with D possibly matching TRBD1 (5 bases). V was shortened by 1 base and J by 2 bases, with 15 bases between the two germline ends. The CDR3 covers 17 residues. Germline lookup yields CDR1 MNHNS and CDR2 SASEGT.

This sequence joins TRBV4-2 and TRBJ1-4; TRBD1 matches 7 bases. V shed 4 bases and J 2 bases; nucleotides not matched to a gene: 10. The CDR3 has 17 amino acids. Germline V lookup: CDR1 LGHNA, CDR2 YNFKEQ. CDR3 residues: CASSPRNNRGTNEKLFF. Here the CDR3 DNA reads TGTGCCAGCAGCCCCAGAAACAACAGGGGCACTAATGAAAAACTGTTTTTT.

This clone appeared once. The rearrangement uses TRBV18 and TRBJ2-3; D is unclear. This CDR3 spans 14 amino acids. Trimming stripped 6 bases from V and 5 bases from J, with 15 bases between. Germline V gene lookup returns CDR1 KGHSH and CDR2 LQKENI. DNA for the CDR3: TGTGCCAGCTCTCTAGAGACCGTGCGAGATACGCAGTATTTT. It translates to CASSLETVRDTQYF. Drawing the rest from reference TRBV18 and TRBJ2-3, the complete variable domain is NAGVMQNPRHLVRRRGQEARLRCSPMKGHSHVYWYRQLPEEGLKFMVYLQKENIIDESGMPKERFSAEFPKEGPSILRIQQVVRGDSAAYFCASSLETVRDTQYFGPGTRLTVL.

The genes are TRBV7-9 and TRBJ2-7; D gene uncertain. V shed 5 bases and J shed 3 bases, with 8 bases lying between them. CDR1 is SEHNR and CDR2 is FQNEAQ in the germline V gene (reference sequence). The length of the CDR3 is 12 residues. CDR3 amino acids: CASSVPHYEQYF. The DNA for the CDR3 is TGTGCCAGCAGCGTACCGCACTACGAGCAGTACTTC.